What follows are 25 T cell receptor beta chains derived from one specimen sequenced in a study of T cells after yellow fever vaccination (dated by TCRdb to 2018 to 2020). The treatment or condition tag for this specimen amounts to: live attenuated yellow fever vaccine strain. The library was obtained by 5' RACE. Instrument on record: Illumina NovaSeq 6000. TCRdb applied fastp at Q25 and MiXCR to the public reads, then kept only in-frame beta chains. CDR3 protein sequences are deduplicated, and each keeps its most common genes and DNA. The sample table shows some 300,000 distinct CDR3 sequences, and approximately 8% are seen once. 3% to 3.5% of the sample comes from the top ten. Sequenced here: CD4+ T cells sorted from PBMCs, sampled 5 days after the yellow fever booster vaccination. All receptors come from a man between 18 and 35 years old who received the YFV17D yellow fever vaccine.

The genes are TRBV12-3 or TRBV12-4 and TRBJ1-6, with unresolved D. V was clipped by 8 bases and J by 5 bases, with 10 bases between them. The length of the CDR3 is 13 residues. The CDR3 DNA reads TGTGCCAGCGGGCTAGACCATAATTCACCCCTCCACTTT. Its translation is CASGLDHNSPLHF.

This clonotype was detected a few times. The chain couples TRBV7-8 to TRBJ2-3, with TRBD2 as a possible D gene (7 bases). Germline CDR1 and CDR2: SGHVS and FQNEAQ. With 5 bases removed from V and 1 base from J, the gap between germline ends came to 19 bases. This CDR3 has 17 residues. CDR3 nucleotide sequence: TGTGCCAGCAGCGCCCGAGGCCGAGGGGGGGGCACAGATACGCAGTATTTT. It specifies CASSARGRGGGTDTQYF. The complete variable domain, with remaining parts taken from reference TRBV7-8 and TRBJ2-3, reads GAGVSQSPRYKVAKRGQDVALRCDPISGHVSLFWYQQALGQGPEFLTYFQNEAQLDKSGLPSDRFFAERPEGSVSTLKIQRTQQEDSAVYLCASSARGRGGGTDTQYFGPGTRLTVL.

This chain connects TRBV7-6 to TRBJ2-5; D possibly corresponds to TRBD1 (6 bases). This CDR3 is 11 amino acids long. Trimming removed 8 bases at V and 10 bases at J, with 14 bases between. Germline CDR1 SGHVS, CDR2 FNYEAQ. CDR3 in DNA: TGTGCCAGCCTAGTGGGGGCCGACCAGTACTTC. This codes for CASLVGADQYF.

CDR3 nucleotide sequence: TGTGCCAGCAGGGAGAGGAATATCAATCAGCCCCAGCATTTT. Amino acids: CASRERNINQPQHF. The rearrangement joins TRBV2 to TRBJ1-5; D ambiguous. The V gene's germline CDR1 is SNHLY and CDR2 FYNNEI. This CDR3 is built from 14 residues. Trimming cost V 6 bases and J 3 bases, with 12 bases left between them.

This clonotype was recorded a few times. The rearrangement uses TRBV12-3 or TRBV12-4 and TRBJ2-5, with no clear D. The V end lost 2 bases, the J end lost 1 base, and 11 bases lay between the germline ends. This CDR3 region has 15 residues. For the CDR3, the DNA is TGTGCCAGCAGTTTACGCCAGGCCGTCCAAGAGACCCAGTACTTC. Translated: CASSLRQAVQETQYF.

This clonotype was seen a handful of times. The chain recombines TRBV7-2 with TRBJ2-4; 11 bases match TRBD2. In germline, CDR1 is SGHTA, CDR2 FQGNSA. This CDR3 contains 13 residues. Trimming at V came to 5 bases and at J to 7 bases, leaving 1 base not matched to a gene. As DNA, the CDR3 is TGTGCCAGCAGCGGGACTAGCGGTAACATTCAGTACTTC. This codes for CASSGTSGNIQYF.

This clonotype was recorded a few times. This chain joins TRBV5-1 and TRBJ2-7; weak D call: TRBD2 (7 bases). This CDR3 has 15 amino acids. Looked up from germline, CDR1 is SGHRS and CDR2 is YFSETQ. V lost 7 bases and J lost 1, with 18 bases in between. The CDR3 nucleotides are TGCGCCAGCGTACGACGGGGGGCCCGATCCTACGAGCAGTACGTC. As protein: CASVRRGARSYEQYV.

This clonotype was seen a few times. The chain couples TRBV9 to TRBJ1-6; D unclear. Germline V gives CDR1 SGDLS, CDR2 YYNGEE. The CDR3 runs to 18 residues. V gave up 0 bases and J gave up 0 bases, with 13 bases separating them. CDR3 residues: CASSVDSVGLSYNSPLHF. The CDR3 DNA reads as TGTGCCAGCAGCGTAGATTCTGTCGGGCTCTCCTATAATTCACCCCTCCACTTT.

This clonotype was recorded a few times. V is TRBV27 and J is TRBJ1-5, with unresolved D. V was shortened by 4 bases and J by 4 bases, with 17 bases between the two germline ends. This CDR3 contains 16 residues. CDR1 and CDR2 from the germline V gene are MNHEY and SMNVEV (reference sequence). The CDR3 spells CASSSTRTSRNQPQHF. In nucleotides, the CDR3 is TGTGCCAGCAGTTCGACTCGGACGTCTAGGAATCAGCCCCAGCATTTT.

This clonotype has just a few counts. The chain employs TRBV4-1 and TRBJ1-6; D perhaps matches TRBD1 (5 bases). CDR3 length equals 17 residues. From germline, CDR1 is MGHRA and CDR2 YSYEKL. Trimming removed 5 bases at V and 7 bases at J, with 21 bases between. The CDR3, as DNA: TGCGCCAGCAGCGCCCGTCAGGGTACTAGGGGCAATTCACCCCTCCACTTT. Residues: CASSARQGTRGNSPLHF.

This clonotype was picked up a small number of times. The chain employs TRBV15 and TRBJ2-5; D could derive from TRBD1 or TRBD2 (6 bases each). This CDR3 is 13 amino acids long. Germline V gives CDR1 LNHNV, CDR2 YYDKDF (reference sequence). V was pared by 9 bases and J by 4 bases, with 15 bases between. CDR3 bases: TGTGCCACGGAGCCCCGGGGGCGAGAGACCCAGTACTTC. It yields the protein CATEPRGRETQYF.

This clonotype was observed at least ten times. The V gene is TRBV12-3 or TRBV12-4, the J gene TRBJ2-1; the D is unclear. V lost 1 base to trimming and J lost 0 bases, with 10 bases between them. The CDR3 totals 16 residues. In DNA form, the CDR3 reads TGTGCCAGCAGTTTAGGGGCTAGGAGCTCCTACAATGAGCAGTTCTTC. This sequence encodes CASSLGARSSYNEQFF.

To note about this clonotype: Mismatch with germline at one junction end may stem from a read error. This rearrangement joins TRBV29-1 to TRBJ1-5, with a possible D match to TRBD1 (6 bases). The CDR3 is 13 amino acids. The germline CDR1 and CDR2 sequences are SQVTM and ANQGSEA. CDR3 DNA: TGCAGCGTTAAGGGGGAAAGGAATCTGCCCCAGCATTTT. Protein product: CSVKGERNLPQHF.

This clonotype has only a few counts. The V and J genes are TRBV7-2 and TRBJ2-5; no reliable D call. Germline CDR1 and CDR2: SGHTA and FQGNSA. The CDR3 sequence is 13 residues long. Trimming removed 5 bases from V and 1 base from J, with 8 bases in between. The CDR3 sequence is CASSNFSQETQYF. CDR3 DNA: TGTGCCAGCAGCAACTTCAGCCAAGAGACCCAGTACTTC.

A few counts support this clonotype. CDR3 sequence: CASSQGQGPGTEAFF. CDR3 coding DNA: TGCGCCAGCAGCCAAGGACAGGGCCCTGGCACTGAAGCTTTCTTT. The rearrangement uses TRBV4-1 and TRBJ1-1; 7 nucleotides match TRBD1. The CDR3 runs to 15 residues. J lost 4 bases, V lost 1 base, and 6 bases had no gene match. Germline values: CDR1 MGHRA, CDR2 YSYEKL.

The chain is built from TRBV5-5 and TRBJ1-1, with D tentatively TRBD1 (5 bases). CDR1 and CDR2 (germline): SGHKS, YYEKEE (reference sequence). V shed 1 base and J shed 0 bases, with 10 bases lying between them. The CDR3 loop spans 15 amino acids. The CDR3 nucleotides are TGTGCCAGCAGCTTGTCGTGGGGACTGAACACTGAAGCTTTCTTT. Its translation is CASSLSWGLNTEAFF.

This clonotype was seen at least ten times. The J gene is TRBJ2-3, the V gene TRBV29-1; weak D call: TRBD1 (5 bases). The CDR3 extends over 13 amino acids. From germline, CDR1 is SQVTM and CDR2 ANQGSEA. The DNA for the CDR3 is TGCATGGTCCGGACAAGCCTCACAGATACGCAGTATTTT. It translates to CMVRTSLTDTQYF.

There are a few counts of this clonotype. This chain joins TRBV7-2 and TRBJ1-1, with 7 bases that match TRBD1. From germline, CDR1 is SGHTA and CDR2 FQGNSA. CDR3 length: 15 amino acids. V trimming: 1 base; J trimming: 3 bases; junction bases outside the gene matches: 5. The CDR3 DNA reads as TGTGCCAGCAGCTTAGGGGGGACAGTTTACACTGAAGCTTTCTTT. This codes for CASSLGGTVYTEAFF.

The chain carries TRBV6-6 and TRBJ2-1; the D gene is possibly TRBD1 (5 bases). There are 12 residues in the CDR3. Trimming shortened V by 8 bases and J by 6 bases, and 11 bases separated the two germline ends. CDR1 and CDR2 from the germline V gene are MNHNY and SVGAGI (reference sequence). Here the CDR3 DNA reads TGTGCCAGCCGATTTAGGGGCAATGAGCAGTTCTTC. Translated, it gives CASRFRGNEQFF.

V and J are TRBV5-1 and TRBJ2-7; unclear D gene. Germline V gene sequence: CDR1 SGHRS, CDR2 YFSETQ. This CDR3 comprises 15 residues. V lost 0 bases and J 5 bases, leaving 15 bases between the germline ends. For the CDR3, the DNA is TGCGCCAGCAGCTTGGGTGACCTATCGCCGCACGAGCAGTACGTC. This codes for CASSLGDLSPHEQYV.

This clonotype has at least ten counts. CDR3 in amino acids: CASSKPGTRAGTDTQYF. CDR3 coding DNA: TGCGCCAGCAGCAAACCCGGGACCAGGGCTGGCACAGATACGCAGTATTTT. This sequence joins TRBV4-1 and TRBJ2-3, with D possibly being TRBD1 or TRBD2 (5 bases each). Germline V gene data show CDR1 as MGHRA and CDR2 as YSYEKL. V dropped 5 bases and J dropped 1 base, with 19 bases sitting between them. CDR3 length: 17 amino acids.

The CDR3 DNA reads as TGCGCCAGCAGCTTGGAGCGGGGGGCAGGGGCACTTTCACCCCTCCACTTT. Its translation: CASSLERGAGALSPLHF. V and J are TRBV5-1 and TRBJ1-6; tentatively, D is TRBD1 (6 bases). The germline V gene has CDR1 SGHRS and CDR2 YFSETQ. The CDR3 runs 17 residues. Trimming stripped 0 bases from V and 9 bases from J, with 19 bases between.

This clonotype showed up just a few times. The chain couples TRBV6-1 to TRBJ1-1; D gene uncertain. Per the germline V gene, CDR1 is MNHNS and CDR2 is SASEGT. The CDR3 has 13 residues. Trimming took off 1 base at V and 6 bases at J, with 9 bases between the two ends. The DNA for the CDR3 is TGTGCCAGCAGTGAAGAAGTCCGTGCTGAAGCTTTCTTT. As protein: CASSEEVRAEAFF.

This clonotype has a handful of counts. CDR3 in amino acids: CASRLQTDTQYF. In nucleotides, the CDR3 is TGTGCCAGCAGACTACAAACAGATACGCAGTATTTT. The chain is built from TRBV6-1 and TRBJ2-3, with D unresolved. Germline V lookup: CDR1 MNHNS, CDR2 SASEGT. The V end lost 6 bases, the J end lost 3 bases, and 7 bases lay between the germline ends. There are 12 residues in the CDR3.

This clonotype was counted ten times or more. The chain is built from TRBV12-3 or TRBV12-4 and TRBJ2-3; D may be TRBD1 or TRBD2 (5 bases each). V dropped 4 bases and J dropped 6 bases, with 14 bases sitting between them. The CDR3 length is 14 residues. CDR3 sequence reads: CASSWGRVADTQYF. In DNA form, the CDR3 reads TGTGCCAGCAGTTGGGGCAGGGTAGCGGATACGCAGTATTTT.